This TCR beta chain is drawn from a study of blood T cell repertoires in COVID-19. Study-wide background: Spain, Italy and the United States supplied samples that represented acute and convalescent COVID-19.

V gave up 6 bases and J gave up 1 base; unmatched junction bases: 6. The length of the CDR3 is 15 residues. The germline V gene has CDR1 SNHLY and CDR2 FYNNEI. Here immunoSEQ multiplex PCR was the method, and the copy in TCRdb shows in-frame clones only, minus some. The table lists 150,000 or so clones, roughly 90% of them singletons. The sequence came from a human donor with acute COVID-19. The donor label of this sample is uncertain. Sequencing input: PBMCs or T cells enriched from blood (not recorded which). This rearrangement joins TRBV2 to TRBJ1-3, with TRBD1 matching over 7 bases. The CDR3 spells CASSLPGGSGNTIYF. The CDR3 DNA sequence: TGTGCCAGCAGCCTTCCAGGGGGATCTGGAAACACCATATATTTT.